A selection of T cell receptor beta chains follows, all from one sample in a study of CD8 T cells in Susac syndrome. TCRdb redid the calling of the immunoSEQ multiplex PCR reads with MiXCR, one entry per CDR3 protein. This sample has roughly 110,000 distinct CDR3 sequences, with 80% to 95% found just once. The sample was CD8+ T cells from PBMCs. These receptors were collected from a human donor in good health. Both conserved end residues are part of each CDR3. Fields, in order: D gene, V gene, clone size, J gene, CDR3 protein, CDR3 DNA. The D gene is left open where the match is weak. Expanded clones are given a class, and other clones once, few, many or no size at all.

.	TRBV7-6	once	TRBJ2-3	CASSSGPRDFTDTQYF	TGTGCCAGCAGCTCCGGGCCGCGGGACTTCACAGATACGCAGTATTTT
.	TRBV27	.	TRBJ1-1	CASSLRLGKTEAFF	TGTGCCAGCAGTTTACGCCTGGGGAAAACTGAAGCTTTCTTT
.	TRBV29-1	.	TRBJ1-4	CSVESQGGEKLFF	TGCAGCGTTGAATCACAGGGTGGGGAAAAACTGTTTTTT
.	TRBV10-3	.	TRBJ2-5	CAISAAETQYF	TGTGCCATCAGTGCTGCAGAGACCCAGTACTTC
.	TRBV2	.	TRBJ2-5	CASSEGTGAQETQYF	TGTGCCAGCAGTGAAGGCACAGGCGCCCAAGAGACCCAGTACTTC
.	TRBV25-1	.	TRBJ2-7	CASSERVGGDEQYF	TGTGCCAGCAGTGAACGAGTAGGGGGGGACGAGCAGTACTTC
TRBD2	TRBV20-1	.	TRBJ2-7	CSARDFITSDAYEQYF	TGCAGTGCTAGAGATTTTATAACTAGCGATGCCTACGAGCAGTACTTC
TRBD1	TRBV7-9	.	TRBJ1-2	CAMNIQGFKDGYTF	TGTGCCATGAACATACAGGGGTTCAAGGATGGCTACACCTTC
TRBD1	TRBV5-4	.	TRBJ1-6	CASRSDRGVNSPLHF	TGTGCCAGCAGATCCGACAGGGGCGTTAATTCACCCCTCCACTTT
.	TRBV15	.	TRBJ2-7	CATSSNTPGPPYEQYF	TGTGCCACCAGCAGCAATACCCCGGGACCCCCCTACGAGCAGTACTTC
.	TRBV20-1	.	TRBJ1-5	CSAREGTNQPQHF	TGCAGTGCCCGGGAGGGTACCAATCAGCCCCAGCATTTT
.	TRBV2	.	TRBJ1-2	CASGQKGYGYTF	TGTGCCAGCGGTCAGAAGGGCTATGGCTACACCTTC
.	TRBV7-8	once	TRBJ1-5	CASTPDRGQPQHF	TGTGCCAGCACCCCCGACCGGGGTCAGCCCCAGCATTTT